Each of the 19 T cell receptor beta chains below was sequenced from the same sample in a study of cytotoxic CD8 clonotypes in ibrutinib-treated CLL. Some clones are missing from TCRdb's copy, which holds only in-frame ones; the method was immunoSEQ multiplex PCR. The data hold 130,000 to 150,000 clones, with about four fifths observed a single time. Sequences were derived from PBMCs, sampled after 12 months of ibrutinib treatment. These receptors were collected from a human donor with chronic lymphocytic leukemia.

The chain combines TRBV9 with TRBJ2-5; D may be TRBD1 or TRBD2 (7 bases each). The V and J ends lost 0 bases and 4 bases respectively, with 16 bases between them. Germline CDR1 SGDLS, CDR2 YYNGEE. The CDR3 loop spans 16 amino acids. The CDR3 loop reads CASSVAGGRALETQYF. Written as DNA, the CDR3 is TGTGCCAGCAGCGTAGCAGGGGGGAGGGCCCTAGAGACCCAGTACTTC.

The count of this clone is one. The V and J genes are TRBV25-1 and TRBJ2-1; TRBD1 might be the D (5 bases). Germline V CDR1 and CDR2: MGHDK, SYGVNS. This CDR3 contains 15 residues. V gave up 6 bases and J gave up 0 bases, with 12 bases separating them. The CDR3 loop is CASRMVGDSYNEQFF. The CDR3 region has the DNA TGTGCCAGCAGAATGGTAGGGGACTCCTACAATGAGCAGTTCTTC. The whole variable domain, remainder taken from reference TRBV25-1 and TRBJ2-1, is EADIYQTPRYLVIGTGKKITLECSQTMGHDKMYWYQQDPGMELHLIHYSYGVNSTEKGDLSSESTVSRIRTEHFPLTLESARPSHTSQYLCASRMVGDSYNEQFFGPGTRLTVL.

This chain uses TRBV10-2 with TRBJ1-5, with 9 bases lining up with TRBD1. Germline V gives CDR1 WSHSY, CDR2 SAAADI. The CDR3 extends over 14 amino acids. V trimming: 4 bases; J trimming: 6 bases; junction bases outside the gene matches: 4. The chain's CDR3 is CASSAVDRGQPQHF. The CDR3 DNA is TGCGCCAGCAGTGCCGTGGACAGGGGTCAGCCCCAGCATTTT.

This chain uses TRBV7-9 with TRBJ2-1; D is perhaps TRBD2 (6 bases). Looked up from germline, CDR1 is SEHNR and CDR2 is FQNEAQ (reference sequence). The CDR3 has 15 residues. V was shortened by 4 bases and J by 8 bases, with 18 bases between the two germline ends. The CDR3, as DNA: TGTGCCAGCAGCTCCGGGGGTCCAGGGTGGGATGAGCAGTTCTTC. This encodes CASSSGGPGWDEQFF. Variable domain in full (rest from reference TRBV7-9 and TRBJ2-1): DTGVSQNPRHKITKRGQNVTFRCDPISEHNRLYWYRQTLGQGPEFLTYFQNEAQLEKSRLLSDRFSAERPKGSFSTLEIQRTEQGDSAMYLCASSSGGPGWDEQFFGPGTRLTVL.

V and J are TRBV5-4 and TRBJ2-3, with TRBD2 matching 9 bases. The trim removed 3 bases at V and 2 bases at J, leaving 7 bases unmatched. The CDR3 has 16 amino acids. Germline CDR1 and CDR2: SGHNT and YYREEE (reference sequence). The CDR3 sequence: CASSWKTSGVTDTQYF. The CDR3 coding sequence is TGTGCCAGCAGCTGGAAGACTAGCGGCGTCACAGATACGCAGTATTTT.

V is TRBV11-2 and J is TRBJ2-4; D not resolved. Trimming shortened V by 2 bases and J by 5 bases, and 4 bases separated the two germline ends. Germline-derived CDR1 and CDR2 are SGHAT and FQNNGV. CDR3 length: 12 amino acids. The CDR3 DNA follows: TGTGCCAGCAGCTTACTAGAAAACATTCAGTACTTC. This codes for CASSLLENIQYF.

The chain links TRBV4-3 to TRBJ2-1; 9 positions match TRBD2. Germline CDR1 reads LGHNA; CDR2 reads YSLEER. This CDR3 is 15 amino acids long. V was clipped by 4 bases and J by 4 bases; unmatched bases: 5. This CDR3 is CASSPMREGYNEQFF. For the CDR3, the DNA is TGCGCCAGCAGCCCGATGCGGGAGGGATACAATGAGCAGTTCTTC.

V usage is TRBV11-2 and J usage is TRBJ2-5; weak D call: TRBD1 (6 bases). Per germline, CDR1 SGHAT and CDR2 FQNNGV. The CDR3 spans 17 residues. V lost 1 base, J lost 1 base, and 16 bases lay in between. The chain's CDR3 is CASSLGNLGQTQETQYF. The CDR3 nucleotides are TGTGCCAGCAGCTTAGGTAATCTAGGACAGACCCAAGAGACCCAGTACTTC.

This sequence joins TRBV11-2 and TRBJ2-7; no definite D call. Trimming took 1 base from V and 7 from J, leaving 8 bases between them. CDR1 is SGHAT, CDR2 FQNNGV, per germline. This CDR3 spans 12 amino acids. For the CDR3, the DNA is TGTGCCAGCAGCTTAGGACTCAGAGAGCAGTACTTC. Residues: CASSLGLREQYF. Full variable domain (outside the CDR3, taken from reference TRBV11-2 and TRBJ2-7): EAGVAQSPRYKIIEKRQSVAFWCNPISGHATLYWYQQILGQGPKLLIQFQNNGVVDDSQLPKDRFSAERLKGVDSTLKIQPAKLEDSAVYLCASSLGLREQYFGPGTRLTVT.

The chain recombines TRBV10-1 with TRBJ1-2, with D possibly matching TRBD1 (5 bases). The CDR3 contains 18 residues. The V end was cut by 4 bases, the J end by 2 bases, with 23 bases between. Germline lookup yields CDR1 WNHNN and CDR2 SYGVQD (reference sequence). Here the CDR3 reads CASSARDYFSLPNYGYTF. For the CDR3, the DNA is TGCGCCAGCAGTGCCCGGGACTACTTTTCCCTCCCGAACTATGGCTACACCTTC.

V usage is TRBV7-2 and J usage is TRBJ1-2, with TRBD1 matching over 10 bases. This CDR3 comprises 14 residues. Germline V lookup: CDR1 SGHTA, CDR2 FQGNSA. V gave up 5 bases and J gave up 7 bases; unmatched junction bases: 7. CDR3 in DNA: TGTGCCAGCAGCGCACGACAGGGGGCGTTTGGCTACACCTTC. Residues: CASSARQGAFGYTF.

The V and J genes are TRBV30 and TRBJ2-7; 10 bases agree with TRBD1. V lost 2 bases to trimming and J lost 2 bases; unmatched junction nucleotides: 3. The CDR3 length is 14 residues. Germline V CDR1 and CDR2: GTSNPN, SVGIG (reference sequence). Written as DNA, the CDR3 is TGTGCCTGGAGTAGCGGACAGGGGGCCTACGAGCAGTACTTC. This sequence encodes CAWSSGQGAYEQYF.

V and J are TRBV19 and TRBJ2-3; D gene unclear. The CDR3 is 12 residues long. V lost 7 bases to trimming and J lost 4 bases, with 9 bases between them. Germline CDR1 LNHDA, CDR2 SQIVND (reference sequence). The CDR3 nucleotides read TGTGCCAGTACTGGGGTTGCAGATACGCAGTATTTT. It specifies CASTGVADTQYF.

On this clone: At one boundary the junction diverges from the germline segment, which might be a read error. The chain carries TRBV7-7 and TRBJ1-1, with no clear D. The germline gives CDR1 SSHAT, CDR2 FNYEAQ (reference sequence). The CDR3 spans 13 residues. CDR3 sequence: CASSAQQNTEAFF. The DNA for the CDR3 is TGTGCTAGCAGCGCACAACAGAACACTGAAGCTTTCTTT.

The gene calls are TRBV5-1 and TRBJ2-5; D might be TRBD2 (6 bases). This CDR3 region has 16 residues. V lost 4 bases and J 1 base, leaving 17 bases between the germline ends. Per germline, CDR1 SGHRS and CDR2 YFSETQ. The CDR3 coding sequence is TGCGCCAGCAGCCCGAGGCGGGACTTCCTCCAAGAGACCCAGTACTTC. Translation gives CASSPRRDFLQETQYF.

The rearrangement links TRBV5-1 to TRBJ2-7; 7 bases fit TRBD1. The CDR3 has 14 amino acids. V shed 6 bases and J 5 bases; nucleotides not matched to a gene: 11. Germline CDR1 and CDR2: SGHRS and YFSETQ. CDR3 in DNA: TGCGCCAGCAAGTATAGGACAGGTGGTGACGAGCAGTACTTC. Its protein product is CASKYRTGGDEQYF.

This chain links TRBV5-6 with TRBJ2-3; D is uncertain. Germline CDR1 reads SGHDT; CDR2 reads YYEEEE. The CDR3 covers 14 residues. V lost 2 bases, J lost 3 bases, and 10 bases lay in between. DNA of the CDR3: TGTGCCAGCAGCTTCCGCGGTTTAACAGATACGCAGTATTTT. Translated: CASSFRGLTDTQYF.

The chain combines TRBV4-1 with TRBJ2-1, with D unclear. The CDR3 loop spans 15 amino acids. The ends were cut back, 1 base at V and 1 base at J, with 8 bases in the middle. Germline lookup yields CDR1 MGHRA and CDR2 YSYEKL. The CDR3 loop is CASSQVGTSYNEQFF. The CDR3 DNA is TGCGCCAGCAGCCAAGTGGGCACATCCTACAATGAGCAGTTCTTC.

The chain recombines TRBV9 with TRBJ2-3; 9 nucleotides agree with TRBD2. From germline, CDR1 is SGDLS and CDR2 YYNGEE. J gave up 4 bases and V 0 bases, and 9 bases lay outside the gene matches. The CDR3 is made up of 17 amino acids. The CDR3 DNA sequence: TGTGCCAGCAGCGTAGTCGGGATAGCGGGAGCGGCAGATACGCAGTATTTT. Translating it yields CASSVVGIAGAADTQYF.